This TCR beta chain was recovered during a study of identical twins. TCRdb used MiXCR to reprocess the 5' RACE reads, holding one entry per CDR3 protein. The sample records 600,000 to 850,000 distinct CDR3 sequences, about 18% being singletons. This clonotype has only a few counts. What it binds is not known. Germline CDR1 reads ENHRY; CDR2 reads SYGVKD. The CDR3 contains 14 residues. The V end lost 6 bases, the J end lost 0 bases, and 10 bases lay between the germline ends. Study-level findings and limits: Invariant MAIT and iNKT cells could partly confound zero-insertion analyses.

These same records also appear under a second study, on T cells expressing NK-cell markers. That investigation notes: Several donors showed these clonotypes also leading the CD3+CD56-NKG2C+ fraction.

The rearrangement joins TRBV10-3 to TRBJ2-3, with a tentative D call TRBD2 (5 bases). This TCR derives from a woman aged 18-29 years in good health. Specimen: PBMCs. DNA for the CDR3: TGTGCCATCAGGCCACGGACTAGCACAGATACGCAGTATTTT. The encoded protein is CAIRPRTSTDTQYF.